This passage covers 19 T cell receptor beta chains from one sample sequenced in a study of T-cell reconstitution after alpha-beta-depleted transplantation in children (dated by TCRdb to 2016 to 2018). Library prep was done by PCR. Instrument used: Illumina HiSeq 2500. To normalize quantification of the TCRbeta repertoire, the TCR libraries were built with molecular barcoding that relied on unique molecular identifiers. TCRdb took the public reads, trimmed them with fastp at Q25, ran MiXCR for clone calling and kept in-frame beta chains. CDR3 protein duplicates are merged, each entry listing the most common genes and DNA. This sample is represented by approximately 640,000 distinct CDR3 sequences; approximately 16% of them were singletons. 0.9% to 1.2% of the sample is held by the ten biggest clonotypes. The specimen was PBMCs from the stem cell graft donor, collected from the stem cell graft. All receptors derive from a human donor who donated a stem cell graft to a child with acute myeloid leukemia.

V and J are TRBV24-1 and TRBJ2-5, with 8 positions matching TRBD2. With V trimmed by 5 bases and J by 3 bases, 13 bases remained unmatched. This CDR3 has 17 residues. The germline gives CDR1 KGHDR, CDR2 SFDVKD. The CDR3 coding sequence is TGTGCCACCAGTGGTTACGAGGCGGGGGGTAATAAAGAGACCCAGTACTTC. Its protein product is CATSGYEAGGNKETQYF.

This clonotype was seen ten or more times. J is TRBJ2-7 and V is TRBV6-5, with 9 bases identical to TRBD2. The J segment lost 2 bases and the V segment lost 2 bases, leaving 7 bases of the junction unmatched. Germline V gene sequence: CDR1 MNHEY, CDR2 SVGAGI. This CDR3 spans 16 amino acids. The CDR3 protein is CASSYTPSGAAYEQYV. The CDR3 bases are TGTGCCAGCAGTTACACCCCTAGCGGGGCGGCCTACGAGCAGTACGTC.

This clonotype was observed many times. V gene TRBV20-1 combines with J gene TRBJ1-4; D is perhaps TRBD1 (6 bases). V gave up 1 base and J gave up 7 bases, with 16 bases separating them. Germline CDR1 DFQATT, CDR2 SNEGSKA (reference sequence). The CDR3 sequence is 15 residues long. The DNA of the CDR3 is TGCAGTGCTAGAGCCACCGCGGGGGGCCGTGAAAAACTGTTTTTT. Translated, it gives CSARATAGGREKLFF.

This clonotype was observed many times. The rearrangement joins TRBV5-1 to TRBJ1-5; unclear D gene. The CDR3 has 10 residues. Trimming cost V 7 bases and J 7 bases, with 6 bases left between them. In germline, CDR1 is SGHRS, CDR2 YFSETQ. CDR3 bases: TGCGCCAGCGGAGGCCAGCCCCAGCATTTT. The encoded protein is CASGGQPQHF. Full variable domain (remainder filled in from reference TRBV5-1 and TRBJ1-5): KAGVTQTPRYLIKTRGQQVTLSCSPISGHRSVSWYQQTPGQGLQFLFEYFSETQRNKGNFPGRFSGRQFSNSRSEMNVSTLELGDSALYLCASGGQPQHFGDGTRLSIL.

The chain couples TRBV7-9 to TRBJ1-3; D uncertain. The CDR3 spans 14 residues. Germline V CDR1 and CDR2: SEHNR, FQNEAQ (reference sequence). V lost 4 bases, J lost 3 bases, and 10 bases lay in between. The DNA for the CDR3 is TGTGCCAGCAGCTCCAAATACAGTGGAAACACCATATATTTT. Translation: CASSSKYSGNTIYF.

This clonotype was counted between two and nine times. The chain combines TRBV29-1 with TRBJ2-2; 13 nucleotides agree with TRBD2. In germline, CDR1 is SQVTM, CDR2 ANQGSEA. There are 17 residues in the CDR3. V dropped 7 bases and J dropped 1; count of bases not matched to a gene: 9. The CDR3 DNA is TGCAGCGCTTCGACTAGCGGGGGGCGACTGAACACCGGGGAGCTGTTTTTT. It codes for CSASTSGGRLNTGELFF.

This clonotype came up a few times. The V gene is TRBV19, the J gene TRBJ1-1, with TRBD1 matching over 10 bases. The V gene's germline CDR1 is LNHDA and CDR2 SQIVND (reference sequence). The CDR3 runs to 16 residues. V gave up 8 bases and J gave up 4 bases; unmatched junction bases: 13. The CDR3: CASGRQGALGVTEAFF. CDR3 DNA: TGTGCCAGTGGCAGACAGGGGGCCCTGGGAGTCACTGAAGCTTTCTTT.

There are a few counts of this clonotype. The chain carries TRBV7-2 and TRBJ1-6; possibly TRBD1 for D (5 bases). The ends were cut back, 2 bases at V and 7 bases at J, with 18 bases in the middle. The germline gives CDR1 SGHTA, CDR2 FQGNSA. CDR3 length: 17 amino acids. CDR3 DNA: TGTGCCAGCAGCTTACCGCGAGGGGCTAATACCAATTCACCCCTCCACTTT. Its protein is CASSLPRGANTNSPLHF.

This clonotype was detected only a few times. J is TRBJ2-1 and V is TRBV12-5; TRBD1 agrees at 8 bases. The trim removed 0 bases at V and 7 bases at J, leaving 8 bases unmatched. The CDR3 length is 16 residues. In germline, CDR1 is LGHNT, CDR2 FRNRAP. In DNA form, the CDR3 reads TGTGCTAGTGGTTTGGTACCCAGACAGGGGAAGAATGAGCAGTTCTTC. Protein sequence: CASGLVPRQGKNEQFF.

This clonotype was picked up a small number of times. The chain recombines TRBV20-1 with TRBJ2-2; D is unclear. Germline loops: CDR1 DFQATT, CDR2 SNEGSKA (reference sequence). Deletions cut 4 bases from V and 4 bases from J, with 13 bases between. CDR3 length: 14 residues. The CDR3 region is CSAISPFATGELFF. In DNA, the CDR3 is TGCAGTGCTATCAGCCCCTTTGCCACCGGGGAGCTGTTTTTT.

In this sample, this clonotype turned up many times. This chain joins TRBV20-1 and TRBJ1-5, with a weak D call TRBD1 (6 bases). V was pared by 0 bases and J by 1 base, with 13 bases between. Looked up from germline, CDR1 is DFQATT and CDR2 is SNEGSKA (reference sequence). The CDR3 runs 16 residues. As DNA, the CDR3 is TGCAGTGCTAGAGATCCTTTAGGGGGAAGCAATCAGCCCCAGCATTTT. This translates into CSARDPLGGSNQPQHF.

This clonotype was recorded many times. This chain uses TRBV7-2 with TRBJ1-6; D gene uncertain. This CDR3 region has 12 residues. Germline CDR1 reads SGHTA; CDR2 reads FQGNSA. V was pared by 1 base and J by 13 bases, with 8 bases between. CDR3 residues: CASSLVGSPLHF. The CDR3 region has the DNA TGTGCCAGCAGCTTAGTCGGGTCCCCCCTCCACTTT. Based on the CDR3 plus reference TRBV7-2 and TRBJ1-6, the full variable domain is GAGVSQSPSNKVTEKGKDVELRCDPISGHTALYWYRQSLGQGLEFLIYFQGNSAPDKSGLPSDRFSAERTGGSVSTLTIQRTQQEDSAVYLCASSLVGSPLHFGNGTRLTVT.

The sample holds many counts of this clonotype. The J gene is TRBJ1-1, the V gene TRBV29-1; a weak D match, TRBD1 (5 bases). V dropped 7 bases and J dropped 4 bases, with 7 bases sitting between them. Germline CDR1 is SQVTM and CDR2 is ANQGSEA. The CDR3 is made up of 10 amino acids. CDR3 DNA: TGCAGCGCCCAGGGCACTGAAGCTTTCTTT. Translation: CSAQGTEAFF.

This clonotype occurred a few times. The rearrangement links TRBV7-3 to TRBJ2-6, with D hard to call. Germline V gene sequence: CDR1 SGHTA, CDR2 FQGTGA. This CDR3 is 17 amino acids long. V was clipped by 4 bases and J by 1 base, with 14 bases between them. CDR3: CASSSLPTGSGANVLTF. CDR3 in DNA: TGTGCCAGCAGCTCCCTTCCGACTGGATCTGGGGCCAACGTCCTGACTTTC.

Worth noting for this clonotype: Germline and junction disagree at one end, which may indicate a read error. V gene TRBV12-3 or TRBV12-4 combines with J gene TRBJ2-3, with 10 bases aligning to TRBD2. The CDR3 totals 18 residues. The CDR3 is CACSLVQQSSGGGDTQYF. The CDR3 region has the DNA TGTGCCTGCAGTTTGGTCCAGCAGTCTAGCGGGGGTGGAGATACGCAGTATTTT.

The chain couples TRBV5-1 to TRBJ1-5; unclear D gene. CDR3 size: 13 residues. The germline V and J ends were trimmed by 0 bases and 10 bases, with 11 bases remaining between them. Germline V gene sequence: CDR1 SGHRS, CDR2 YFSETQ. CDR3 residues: CASSLGRESPQHF. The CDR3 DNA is TGCGCCAGCAGCTTGGGGAGGGAGAGCCCCCAGCATTTT.

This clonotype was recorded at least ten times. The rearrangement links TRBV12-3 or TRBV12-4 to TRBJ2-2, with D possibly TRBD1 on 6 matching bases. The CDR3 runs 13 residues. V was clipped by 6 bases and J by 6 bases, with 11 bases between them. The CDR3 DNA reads TGTGCCAGCAGCCCATACAGGGCCGGGGAGCTGTTTTTT. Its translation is CASSPYRAGELFF.

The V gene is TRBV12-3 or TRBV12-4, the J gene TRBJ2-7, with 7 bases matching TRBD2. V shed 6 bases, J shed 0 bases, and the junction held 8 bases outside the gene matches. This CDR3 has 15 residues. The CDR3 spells CASSRQRGLSYEQYF. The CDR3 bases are TGTGCCAGCAGCCGCCAGCGGGGTCTCTCCTACGAGCAGTACTTC.

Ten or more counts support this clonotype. The DNA for the CDR3 is TGTGCCAGCACCCTCGATAAGGCCCTGTACGAGCAGTACGTC. Protein product: CASTLDKALYEQYV. V usage is TRBV27 and J usage is TRBJ2-7; D is unclear. Germline lookup yields CDR1 MNHEY and CDR2 SMNVEV (reference sequence). The CDR3 is made up of 14 amino acids. Trimming pared 7 bases from V and 4 bases from J, leaving 17 bases between.